These 23 T cell receptor beta chains originate from one sample sequenced in a study of identical twins. MiXCR, applied by TCRdb to the 5' RACE reads, yields one record per CDR3 protein. The sample lists hundreds of thousands of distinct CDR3 sequences; roughly 18% were seen once. The same data also went into a second study, on T cells expressing NK-cell markers.

Sequenced material: PBMCs. These TCRs come from a woman aged 18-29 years in good health.

The sample holds many counts of this clonotype. The V and J genes are TRBV20-1 and TRBJ2-4; 7 bases agree with TRBD1. From germline, CDR1 is DFQATT and CDR2 SNEGSKA (reference sequence). The CDR3 consists of 17 residues. V dropped 1 base and J dropped 0; count of bases not matched to a gene: 9. CDR3 sequence: CSARGRTGVLAKNIQYF. The CDR3 DNA is TGCAGTGCTAGAGGACGGACAGGCGTTCTAGCCAAAAACATTCAGTACTTC.

This chain connects TRBV12-3 or TRBV12-4 to TRBJ2-5; 10 nucleotides line up with TRBD1. The length of the CDR3 is 14 residues. The V segment lost 7 bases and the J segment 7 bases; nucleotides outside the gene matches: 9. CDR3 DNA sequence: TGTGCCAGCACCTATGGGACAGGGGACGCGACCCAGTACTTC. Amino acid sequence: CASTYGTGDATQYF.

This clonotype was counted only a few times. The rearrangement links TRBV7-2 to TRBJ1-2; 7 bases agree with TRBD1. V shed 7 bases and J 4 bases; nucleotides not matched to a gene: 12. The V gene's germline CDR1 is SGHTA and CDR2 FQGNSA. This CDR3 contains 15 residues. DNA for the CDR3: TGTGCCAGCACCGTCTGGGGACAGAACTTCTATGGCTACACCTTC. This gives the protein CASTVWGQNFYGYTF.

V and J are TRBV9 and TRBJ2-7, with TRBD2 matching over 9 bases. The CDR3 spans 15 residues. J was trimmed by 4 bases and V by 4 bases; bases with no gene match: 9. Germline V gene lookup returns CDR1 SGDLS and CDR2 YYNGEE. The CDR3 region is CASSSGLALEYEQYF. The CDR3 coding sequence is TGTGCCAGCAGCTCCGGACTAGCGCTCGAATACGAGCAGTACTTC.

The rearrangement joins TRBV20-1 to TRBJ2-7; 7 bases map to TRBD1. CDR1 and CDR2 from the germline V gene are DFQATT and SNEGSKA (reference sequence). Trimming at V came to 5 bases and at J to 2 bases, leaving 9 bases not matched to a gene. The CDR3 contains 14 residues. CDR3 region: CSASRQGRTYEQYF. In DNA, the CDR3 is TGCAGTGCTTCCCGACAGGGCCGAACCTACGAGCAGTACTTC.

This clonotype was found a few times. The chain joins TRBV20-1 to TRBJ2-1, with D perhaps TRBD2 (5 bases). CDR1 is DFQATT and CDR2 is SNEGSKA in the germline V gene (reference sequence). V was clipped by 3 bases and J by 5 bases, with 11 bases between them. The CDR3 is made up of 13 amino acids. As DNA, the CDR3 is TGCAGTGCTAGCCGGGGATCCCACAATGAGCAGTTCTTC. This encodes CSASRGSHNEQFF.

The V and J genes are TRBV18 and TRBJ1-6, with 9 bases fitting TRBD1. Germline V gene data show CDR1 as KGHSH and CDR2 as LQKENI. Trimming removed 3 bases from V and 8 bases from J; junction bases left unmatched: 5. The CDR3 runs 15 residues. The CDR3 region has the DNA TGTGCCAGCTCACCCAGGGGACAGGGAGATTCACCCCTCCACTTT. Protein product: CASSPRGQGDSPLHF.

J is TRBJ2-5 and V is TRBV2, with D tentatively TRBD2 (5 bases). CDR1 is SNHLY and CDR2 is FYNNEI in the germline V gene. The CDR3 runs 13 residues. V shed 7 bases and J shed 0 bases, with 9 bases lying between them. CDR3 DNA: TGTGCCAGCATCCTGGACTACCAAGAGACCCAGTACTTC. It specifies CASILDYQETQYF.

This CDR3 is CSARDRTQDQAFF. In nucleotides, the CDR3 is TGCAGTGCTAGAGATCGGACCCAAGACCAGGCTTTCTTT. The rearrangement uses TRBV20-1 and TRBJ1-1, with unresolved D. Trimming took off 0 bases at V and 11 bases at J, with 16 bases between the two ends. Per the germline V gene, CDR1 is DFQATT and CDR2 is SNEGSKA (reference sequence). The CDR3 runs to 13 residues.

This clonotype was observed a handful of times. The gene calls are TRBV25-1 and TRBJ2-1; 10 bases line up with TRBD1. Per germline, CDR1 MGHDK and CDR2 SYGVNS. V was pared by 5 bases and J by 10 bases, with 5 bases of the junction left unmatched. The CDR3 is 13 residues long. The CDR3 loop is CASSPSTGGEQFF. CDR3 DNA: TGTGCCAGCAGTCCATCGACAGGGGGCGAGCAGTTCTTC.

In this sample, this clonotype turned up a few times. The chain is built from TRBV7-6 and TRBJ2-3; tentatively, D is TRBD2 (6 bases). Germline V CDR1 and CDR2: SGHVS, FNYEAQ. The CDR3 has 15 residues. V lost 0 bases, J lost 2 bases, and 9 bases lay in between. The CDR3 nucleotides are TGTGCCAGCAGCTTAGCCGGGAGCCCCACAGATACGCAGTATTTT. Translated: CASSLAGSPTDTQYF.

This clonotype was detected only a few times. The chain combines TRBV29-1 with TRBJ1-1, with D perhaps TRBD1 (6 bases). Germline CDR1 and CDR2: SQVTM and ANQGSEA. The CDR3 sequence is 15 residues long. Trimming removed 0 bases at V and 7 bases at J, with 18 bases between. CDR3 nucleotide sequence: TGCAGCGTTGAAGATCGACCCGGGACACTGCTTGAAGCTTTCTTT. Translation: CSVEDRPGTLLEAFF.

V gene TRBV5-1 combines with J gene TRBJ2-7, with 8 bases that match TRBD1. V lost 5 bases and J lost 3; bases outside the gene matches: 10. The CDR3 consists of 15 residues. CDR1 is SGHRS, CDR2 YFSETQ, per germline. CDR3 sequence reads: CASRPQGAGVYEQYF. The CDR3 DNA reads TGCGCCAGCAGGCCCCAGGGGGCGGGTGTCTACGAGCAGTACTTC. Full variable domain (rest looked up from reference TRBV5-1 and TRBJ2-7): KAGVTQTPRYLIKTRGQQVTLSCSPISGHRSVSWYQQTPGQGLQFLFEYFSETQRNKGNFPGRFSGRQFSNSRSEMNVSTLELGDSALYLCASRPQGAGVYEQYFGPGTRLTVT.

This clonotype was detected a few times. This chain connects TRBV4-2 to TRBJ1-5, with 10 bases identical to TRBD1. Per germline, CDR1 LGHNA and CDR2 YNFKEQ. The trim removed 4 bases at V and 1 base at J, leaving 16 bases unmatched. The CDR3 runs to 20 residues. The CDR3 here is CASSPLFRDRGDRSNQPQHF. Here the CDR3 DNA reads TGTGCCAGCAGCCCTTTGTTCCGGGACAGGGGAGATAGAAGCAATCAGCCCCAGCATTTT.

In its sample, this clonotype was seen a few times. The chain employs TRBV4-2 and TRBJ1-1; possible D gene TRBD1, 6 bases. Germline V gives CDR1 LGHNA, CDR2 YNFKEQ. CDR3 length: 13 residues. The ends were cut back, 4 bases at V and 5 bases at J, with 11 bases in the middle. The CDR3 coding sequence is TGTGCCAGCAGCCCCCAAGGACAGACTGAAGCTTTCTTT. This encodes CASSPQGQTEAFF.

This clonotype showed up just a few times. The chain uses TRBV24-1 and TRBJ2-7; no clear D gene. CDR1 and CDR2 (germline): KGHDR, SFDVKD. The CDR3 has 11 residues. V lost 4 bases and J 3 bases, leaving 3 bases between the germline ends. The CDR3 protein is CATSDLYEQYF. The DNA of the CDR3 is TGTGCCACCAGTGACCTCTACGAGCAGTACTTC.

In this sample, this clonotype turned up a few times. The chain joins TRBV5-1 to TRBJ2-6; D not resolved. Germline-derived CDR1 and CDR2 are SGHRS and YFSETQ. This CDR3 is built from 15 residues. The germline V and J ends were trimmed by 4 bases and 3 bases, with 11 bases remaining between them. This CDR3 reads CASSEHRDGANVLTF. CDR3 sequence (DNA): TGCGCCAGCAGCGAACACAGAGATGGGGCCAACGTCCTGACTTTC.

This clonotype was seen only a few times. The rearrangement links TRBV7-8 to TRBJ2-1; TRBD2 agrees at 13 bases. Germline CDR1 is SGHVS and CDR2 is FQNEAQ. J gave up 9 bases and V 5 bases, and 22 bases lay outside the gene matches. This CDR3 region has 20 residues. In DNA form, the CDR3 reads TGTGCCAGCAGCCCAGGACTAGCGGGAGAAGTACGTGTGGGGTTAAGTGAGCAGTTCTTC. It is translated as CASSPGLAGEVRVGLSEQFF.

With regard to this clonotype: The conserved phenylalanine or tryptophan normally closing the CDR3 is absent here, so this likely arose from a read error. It is unclear where the CDR3 begins or ends on the DNA, so no DNA is shown, and the CDR3 is as TCRdb lists it. The rearrangement links TRBV6-2 or TRBV6-3 to TRBJ2-1; the table calls TRBD2, which could not be checked here. Including both end residues, the CDR3 is 13 amino acids long. Per germline, CDR1 MNHEY and CDR2 SVGEGT. CDR3 sequence reads: CASSYGPRLAGVV.

This clonotype was found a few times. This chain connects TRBV6-2 or TRBV6-3 to TRBJ1-5; 8 bases line up with TRBD1. This CDR3 has 15 amino acids. With V trimmed by 2 bases and J by 6 bases, 6 bases remained unmatched. Germline V gene data show CDR1 as MNHEY and CDR2 as SVGEGT. The CDR3: CASSYRDRLIQPQHF. In DNA, the CDR3 is TGTGCCAGCAGTTACCGGGACAGGTTAATTCAGCCCCAGCATTTT.

This clonotype has only a few counts. The chain couples TRBV6-1 to TRBJ1-6; D perhaps matches TRBD1 (5 bases). Trimming took off 6 bases at V and 1 base at J, with 16 bases between the two ends. The germline gives CDR1 MNHNS, CDR2 SASEGT. This CDR3 has 17 residues. CDR3 nucleotides: TGTGCCAGCAGGACTGACCAGGGCGCTTCCTATAATTCACCCCTCCACTTT. Its translation is CASRTDQGASYNSPLHF.

In its sample, this clonotype was seen a few times. The chain combines TRBV4-1 with TRBJ2-7, with 9 positions matching TRBD2. The CDR3 consists of 16 residues. Germline lookup yields CDR1 MGHRA and CDR2 YSYEKL. V shed 0 bases and J 4 bases; nucleotides not matched to a gene: 7. The chain's CDR3 is CASSQEGGTSSYEQYF. CDR3 sequence (DNA): TGCGCCAGCAGCCAAGAGGGCGGGACTAGCAGTTACGAGCAGTACTTC.

This clonotype was found a few times. The genes are TRBV4-2 and TRBJ2-1; TRBD1 or TRBD2 may be the D gene (5 bases each). Trimming took off 3 bases at V and 5 bases at J, with 14 bases between the two ends. The germline V gene encodes CDR1 LGHNA and CDR2 YNFKEQ. The CDR3 is 15 amino acids. The CDR3 nucleotides are TGTGCCAGCAGCCAGGGGGTTGGGAGAGACAATGAGCAGTTCTTC. Translation: CASSQGVGRDNEQFF.